Shown below are 27 T cell receptor beta chains from a single sample sequenced in a study of T-cell memory formation after mild COVID-19. Each CDR3 protein is one row after TCRdb ran MiXCR on the 5' RACE reads. The sample includes 200,000 to 250,000 distinct CDR3 sequences, roughly 15% of them seen just once. Sequencing was performed on PBMCs or a T cell subset sorted from them (not recorded which). The receptor source for this set is an adult woman who had mild COVID-19 (a few samples of this study predate the infection). Cell type and time point are not known.

This clonotype showed up many times. The chain has TRBV10-3 and TRBJ2-7, with TRBD1 matching 8 bases. Losses at the gene ends were 4 bases for V and 3 bases for J; bases not matched to a gene: 8. Germline V gene lookup returns CDR1 ENHRY and CDR2 SYGVKD. There are 15 residues in the CDR3. The CDR3 protein is CAISGGDRHNYEQYF. CDR3 nucleotides: TGTGCCATCAGTGGGGGGGACAGGCATAACTACGAGCAGTACTTC.

This clonotype was counted only a few times. This sequence joins TRBV2 and TRBJ2-6, with D unclear. CDR1 and CDR2 (germline): SNHLY, FYNNEI. This CDR3 spans 16 amino acids. V was shortened by 7 bases and J by 0 bases, with 13 bases between the two germline ends. CDR3 DNA: TGTGCCAGCACCGGAGACCGGACCTCTGGGGCCAACGTCCTGACTTTC. Protein product: CASTGDRTSGANVLTF.

This clonotype was counted only a few times. The chain links TRBV6-6 to TRBJ1-3; 10 bases map to TRBD1. The J segment lost 2 bases and the V segment lost 6 bases, leaving 4 bases of the junction unmatched. CDR1 and CDR2 from the germline V gene are MNHNY and SVGAGI (reference sequence). The length of the CDR3 is 15 residues. The DNA of the CDR3 is TGTGCCAGCAGCCAGGGACAGGGGACTGGAAACACCATATATTTT. Its protein is CASSQGQGTGNTIYF.

This clonotype was seen a handful of times. The J gene is TRBJ1-5, the V gene TRBV6-1; D gene uncertain. Per the germline V gene, CDR1 is MNHNS and CDR2 is SASEGT. Trimming shortened V by 10 bases and J by 2 bases, and 9 bases separated the two germline ends. This CDR3 contains 12 residues. The CDR3, as DNA: TGTGCCATTAGGGAGGGCAATCAGCCCCAGCATTTT. Amino acids: CAIREGNQPQHF.

This clonotype was seen more than once but under ten times. This sequence joins TRBV11-3 and TRBJ1-1, with a weak D call TRBD1 (5 bases). Between the trimmed V and J ends, which lost 1 base and 4 bases, there was a span of 10 bases. The CDR3 length is 14 residues. Germline lookup yields CDR1 SGHNT and CDR2 YENEEA. This CDR3 is CASSLAVGGTEAFF. The CDR3 nucleotides are TGTGCCAGCAGCTTAGCGGTGGGGGGCACTGAAGCTTTCTTT.

This clonotype occurred many times. The chain combines TRBV3-1 with TRBJ2-5, with unresolved D. Trimming pared 5 bases from V and 4 bases from J, leaving 17 bases between. CDR1 and CDR2 from the germline V gene are LGHDT and YNNKEL (reference sequence). The CDR3 loop spans 15 amino acids. For the CDR3, the DNA is TGTGCCAGCAGCACACCCCGGGCGTCGGCAGAGACCCAGTACTTC. Its translation: CASSTPRASAETQYF.

This clonotype showed up just a few times. The junction departs from germline at one end; a sequencing error may be responsible. This chain connects TRBV5-1 to TRBJ2-7; 7 nucleotides match TRBD1. The CDR3 is made up of 14 amino acids. Germline V gene data show CDR1 as SGHRS and CDR2 as YFSETQ. The CDR3 nucleotides are TGCGCCGGCAGAACCGGGACAGATTCTTTGGAGCAGTACTTC. Its translation is CAGRTGTDSLEQYF.

The gene calls are TRBV7-9 and TRBJ1-2; no definite D call. The germline V and J ends were trimmed by 1 base and 8 bases, with 8 bases remaining between them. The germline gives CDR1 SEHNR, CDR2 FQNEAQ (reference sequence). The CDR3 contains 12 residues. The CDR3 nucleotides read TGTGCCAGCAGCTTAGGTAGCAGGGGCTACACCTTC. Translation gives CASSLGSRGYTF.

The CDR3 region has the DNA TGTGCCAGCAGTGACTCCACCGGGACAGGGATGGGTGGCTACACCTTC. As protein: CASSDSTGTGMGGYTF. The chain uses TRBV6-4 and TRBJ1-2; 9 bases are a match to TRBD1. There are 16 residues in the CDR3. After removal of 0 bases from V and 7 bases from J, the junction contained 9 bases not matched to a gene. CDR1 and CDR2 from the germline V gene are MRHNA and SNTAGT.

The table lists this clonotype with a few counts. This chain joins TRBV7-9 and TRBJ1-5, with D possibly TRBD1 on 6 matching bases. The CDR3 covers 15 residues. CDR1 and CDR2 from the germline V gene are SEHNR and FQNEAQ (reference sequence). V was clipped by 5 bases and J by 7 bases, with 18 bases between them. The DNA of the CDR3 is TGTGCCAGCAGCCCCGGGCTACAGGGACGCCAGCCCCAGCATTTT. This sequence encodes CASSPGLQGRQPQHF.

The genes are TRBV5-1 and TRBJ2-5, with 12 bases fitting TRBD2. This CDR3 region has 13 residues. From germline, CDR1 is SGHRS and CDR2 YFSETQ. The V gene end was trimmed by 7 bases and the J gene end by 5 bases; junction bases not matched to a gene: 3. Written as DNA, the CDR3 is TGCGCCAGCCGGACTAGCGGGACGGAGACCCAGTACTTC. Translation gives CASRTSGTETQYF.

This chain joins TRBV12-3 or TRBV12-4 and TRBJ1-4; D perhaps matches TRBD1 (5 bases). The CDR3 is 14 amino acids. V lost 5 bases and J 10 bases, leaving 17 bases between the germline ends. The chain's CDR3 is CASSPLGPSRKLFF. The CDR3 DNA reads as TGTGCCAGCAGTCCCCTGGGGCCTTCAAGAAAACTGTTTTTT.

The chain joins TRBV6-1 to TRBJ1-2, with D hard to call. Germline V CDR1 and CDR2: MNHNS, SASEGT. V was shortened by 8 bases and J by 1 base, with 11 bases between the two germline ends. The CDR3 extends over 13 amino acids. The CDR3 region is CASPEPFNYGYTF. The CDR3 region has the DNA TGTGCCAGCCCGGAGCCCTTTAACTATGGCTACACCTTC.

This chain uses TRBV25-1 with TRBJ1-2; D might be TRBD1 (5 bases). CDR1 and CDR2 from the germline V gene are MGHDK and SYGVNS. V shed 2 bases and J shed 4 bases, with 11 bases lying between them. The CDR3 covers 14 residues. As DNA, the CDR3 is TGTGCCAGCAGTGAACCCGGGACTCGCTATGGCTACACCTTC. Its translation: CASSEPGTRYGYTF.

V gene TRBV4-1 combines with J gene TRBJ1-1; TRBD1 is a possible D gene (6 bases). With 3 bases removed from V and 1 base from J, the gap between germline ends came to 9 bases. Germline CDR1 MGHRA, CDR2 YSYEKL. This CDR3 is built from 14 residues. CDR3 sequence: CASSHAGQNTEAFF. DNA for the CDR3: TGCGCCAGCAGCCACGCGGGACAGAACACTGAAGCTTTCTTT.

This clonotype showed up just a few times. V usage is TRBV9 and J usage is TRBJ2-7, with D maybe TRBD2 (6 bases). The V end lost 5 bases, the J end lost 5 bases, and 26 bases lay between the germline ends. Looked up from germline, CDR1 is SGDLS and CDR2 is YYNGEE. This CDR3 region has 17 residues. The CDR3 DNA reads as TGTGCCAGCAGGGCGGGATCGACCGGGGTGAGTTCTGACGAGCAGTACTTC. Encoded protein: CASRAGSTGVSSDEQYF.

The chain joins TRBV5-1 to TRBJ1-3, with 7 bases aligning to TRBD1. The CDR3 loop spans 15 amino acids. V trimming: 4 bases; J trimming: 4 bases; junction bases outside the gene matches: 8. Germline values: CDR1 SGHRS, CDR2 YFSETQ. In nucleotides, the CDR3 is TGCGCCAGCAGCGACGACAGGGCGGGCGGAAACACCATATATTTT. This gives the protein CASSDDRAGGNTIYF.

This clonotype appeared a few times. CDR3 in amino acids: CAWSVRDRVYEQYF. The CDR3 coding sequence is TGTGCCTGGAGTGTCAGGGACAGGGTCTACGAGCAGTACTTC. The J gene is TRBJ2-7, the V gene TRBV30, with TRBD1 matching 9 bases. The CDR3 has 14 residues. Germline CDR1 is GTSNPN and CDR2 is SVGIG (reference sequence). The J segment lost 3 bases and the V segment lost 0 bases, leaving 3 bases of the junction unmatched.

This clonotype came up a few times. The chain carries TRBV20-1 and TRBJ2-4; D perhaps matches TRBD1 (5 bases). The CDR3 extends over 13 amino acids. Trimming took off 0 bases at V and 7 bases at J, with 10 bases between the two ends. Looked up from germline, CDR1 is DFQATT and CDR2 is SNEGSKA (reference sequence). CDR3 coding DNA: TGCAGTGCTAGAGATCAGGCAGGGAACATTCAGTACTTC. Its translation: CSARDQAGNIQYF.

The rearrangement joins TRBV6-2 or TRBV6-3 to TRBJ2-7; 12 nucleotides line up with TRBD2. Germline V gene data show CDR1 as MNHEY and CDR2 as SVGEGT. CDR3 size: 17 residues. V dropped 4 bases and J dropped 7; count of bases not matched to a gene: 14. The CDR3 loop is CASSSGTSGLTVREQYF. CDR3 nucleotides: TGTGCCAGCAGTTCCGGGACTAGCGGGCTTACTGTCAGAGAGCAGTACTTC.

This clonotype was observed many times. The gene calls are TRBV12-3 or TRBV12-4 and TRBJ1-1; the D gene is possibly TRBD1 (6 bases). Trimming took 6 bases from V and 3 from J, leaving 26 bases between them. The CDR3 totals 18 residues. CDR3 nucleotide sequence: TGTGCCAGCAGATCGTATAGGTTGGGACACCGGGAAGACACTGAAGCTTTCTTT. This codes for CASRSYRLGHREDTEAFF.

The gene calls are TRBV10-3 and TRBJ2-3; the D gene is possibly TRBD2 (6 bases). CDR1 and CDR2 (germline): ENHRY, SYGVKD. The CDR3 contains 16 residues. V shed 6 bases and J shed 1 base, with 17 bases lying between them. The CDR3: CAIRARVEGGTDTQYF. The CDR3 DNA is TGTGCCATCAGAGCCCGTGTGGAGGGTGGCACAGATACGCAGTATTTT.

The chain has TRBV7-3 and TRBJ2-1; D is unresolved. CDR3 length equals 14 residues. The V and J ends lost 4 bases and 5 bases respectively, with 12 bases between them. CDR1 is SGHTA, CDR2 FQGTGA, per germline. This CDR3 is CASSSGPSHNEQFF. The CDR3 DNA follows: TGTGCCAGCAGCTCGGGCCCTTCCCACAATGAGCAGTTCTTC.

This clonotype was seen a handful of times. The gene calls are TRBV4-3 and TRBJ2-5, with D possibly TRBD2 on 5 matching bases. CDR3 length: 15 residues. Germline CDR1 and CDR2: LGHNA and YSLEER. The V gene lost 0 bases and the J gene lost 7 bases, with 15 bases spanning the gap. As DNA, the CDR3 is TGCGCCAGCAGCCAAGATTGGACTGAACGGGTGACCCAGTACTTC. Translating gives CASSQDWTERVTQYF.

The chain joins TRBV7-3 to TRBJ2-1; the D is unclear. The CDR3 is 14 residues long. Trimming took off 2 bases at V and 8 bases at J, with 13 bases between the two ends. Germline loops: CDR1 SGHTA, CDR2 FQGTGA. CDR3: CASSLGLVNDEQFF. The CDR3, as DNA: TGTGCCAGCAGCTTAGGGCTGGTTAACGATGAGCAGTTCTTC.

This clonotype occurred many times. The chain couples TRBV30 to TRBJ1-5; a possible D gene is TRBD1 (6 bases). This CDR3 has 13 residues. V dropped 1 base and J dropped 2 bases, with 6 bases sitting between them. Germline V CDR1 and CDR2: GTSNPN, SVGIG (reference sequence). The CDR3 DNA reads as TGTGCCTGGAGTGGACAGGGCAATCAGCCCCAGCATTTT. It yields the protein CAWSGQGNQPQHF.

The genes are TRBV7-9 and TRBJ2-5, with TRBD2 matching 10 bases. This CDR3 region has 17 residues. The germline V gene encodes CDR1 SEHNR and CDR2 FQNEAQ (reference sequence). V lost 5 bases and J lost 5; bases outside the gene matches: 14. The DNA for the CDR3 is TGTGCCAGCAGCCCTCTGAGTGCTAGCGGGAGTTTCGAGACCCAGTACTTC. Translating gives CASSPLSASGSFETQYF.